One sample yielded the 20 T cell receptor beta chains listed below, sequenced in a study of glioma-infiltrating T cells. Using RNA template, CDR3s of TCR alpha and beta were amplified with iRepertoire arm-PCR. TCRdb reprocessed the multiplex PCR reads with MiXCR, giving one entry per CDR3 protein. The sample lists 100,000 to 150,000 distinct CDR3 sequences; roughly a quarter were seen once. What was sequenced was glioma tissue, nonneoplastic brain tissue, or PBMCs (not recorded which). These receptors all stem from a human donor with low-grade glioma or glioblastoma, undergoing nonglioma brain surgery, or in good health (not recorded which).

The CDR3 DNA sequence: TGTGCCAGCAGCCCAGGACTCGCCGACGGGACAGATACGCAGTATTTT. Translation gives CASSPGLADGTDTQYF. This chain connects TRBV7-3 to TRBJ2-3; D perhaps matches TRBD2 (5 bases). Deletions cut 5 bases from V and 3 bases from J, with 18 bases between. The germline V gene encodes CDR1 SGHTA and CDR2 FQGTGA. This CDR3 has 16 amino acids. The whole variable domain, filled in from reference TRBV7-3 and TRBJ2-3, reads GAGVSQTPSNKVTEKGKYVELRCDPISGHTALYWYRQSLGQGPEFLIYFQGTGAADDSGLPNDRFFAVRPEGSVSTLKIQRTERGDSAVYLCASSPGLADGTDTQYFGPGTRLTVL.

The chain recombines TRBV14 with TRBJ2-2, with TRBD1 matching 7 bases. The CDR3 covers 15 residues. The germline V gene encodes CDR1 SGHDN and CDR2 FVKESK. V shed 4 bases and J 3 bases; nucleotides not matched to a gene: 5. CDR3 sequence: CASSPGQWDTGELFF. CDR3 nucleotide sequence: TGTGCCAGCAGCCCGGGACAGTGGGACACCGGGGAGCTGTTTTTT. Looking up the rest from reference TRBV14 and TRBJ2-2 gives the full variable domain: EAGVTQFPSHSVIEKGQTVTLRCDPISGHDNLYWYRRVMGKEIKFLLHFVKESKQDESGMPNNRFLAERTGGTYSTLKVQPAELEDSGVYFCASSPGQWDTGELFFGEGSRLTVL.

This clonotype was seen more than once but under ten times. This chain uses TRBV29-1 with TRBJ1-5; D uncertain. Germline V lookup: CDR1 SQVTM, CDR2 ANQGSEA. The V end was cut by 5 bases, the J end by 0 bases, with 11 bases between. This CDR3 region has 14 residues. CDR3 amino acids: CSVWTPYSNQPQHF. The CDR3 nucleotides are TGCAGCGTTTGGACCCCCTATAGCAATCAGCCCCAGCATTTT. Based on the CDR3 plus reference TRBV29-1 and TRBJ1-5, the full variable domain is SAVISQKPSRDICQRGTSLTIQCQVDSQVTMMFWYRQQPGQSLTLIATANQGSEATYESGFVIDKFPISRPNLTFSTLTVSNMSPEDSSIYLCSVWTPYSNQPQHFGDGTRLSIL.

Of note for this clonotype: At one end, the junction sequence differs from germline, possibly due to a read error. The V call is TRBV6-2 or TRBV6-3, the J call TRBJ2-5; 10 positions agree with TRBD1. CDR1 and CDR2 from the germline V gene are MNHEY and SVGEGT. The CDR3 totals 17 residues. In DNA form, the CDR3 reads TGTGCCAACAGTTTAGGGGGACGGACAGGGGGACAAGAGACCCAGTACTTC. Translation: CANSLGGRTGGQETQYF.

This clonotype was counted between two and nine times. V and J are TRBV27 and TRBJ1-2; TRBD1 matches at 9 bases. The length of the CDR3 is 15 residues. Unmatched junction bases numbered 13, after V lost 6 bases and J lost 8 bases. Germline V gives CDR1 MNHEY, CDR2 SMNVEV (reference sequence). The DNA for the CDR3 is TGTGCCAGCAGGAGGACAGGGGTTAATTTAGGCGGCTACACCTTC. Residues: CASRRTGVNLGGYTF.

A single count supports this clonotype. Here the CDR3 omits its conserved ending phenylalanine or tryptophan, so a read error is the likely source. The V and J genes are TRBV20-1 and TRBJ2-7; D is perhaps TRBD1 (6 bases). CDR3 length equals 13 residues. Germline values: CDR1 DFQATT, CDR2 SNEGSKA (reference sequence). The CDR3 DNA sequence: TGCGGTGCTATTATACAGGGAGATGGGGAGCAGTACATC. This gives the protein CGAIIQGDGEQYI.

In its sample, this clonotype was seen once. The rearrangement links TRBV2 to TRBJ1-2; D is perhaps TRBD1 (6 bases). V lost 4 bases, J lost 1 base, and 13 bases lay in between. Germline CDR1 SNHLY, CDR2 FYNNEI. The CDR3 covers 15 residues. CDR3 protein: CASSVNRVLNYGYTF. Here the CDR3 DNA reads TGTGCCAGCAGTGTGAACAGGGTTCTTAACTATGGCTACACCTTC.

Of note for this clonotype: A much more abundant neighbour one base away suggests this may be a read error. The chain employs TRBV10-3 and TRBJ2-3; 7 nucleotides match TRBD2. The junction had 8 bases not matched to a gene; V was cut back by 4 bases and J by 1 base. There are 16 residues in the CDR3. CDR1 ENHRY and CDR2 SYGVKD come from the germline V gene. The chain's CDR3 is CAISALTSTRTDTQYF. CDR3 bases: TGTGCCATCAGTGCTCTGACTAGCACTCGCACAGATACGCAGTATTTT.

V and J are TRBV29-1 and TRBJ1-2; no clear D gene. Germline CDR1 reads SQVTM; CDR2 reads ANQGSEA. The CDR3 spans 10 residues. Trimming cost V 3 bases and J 4 bases, with 3 bases left between them. Here the CDR3 DNA reads TGCAGCGTTGAGGGCTATGGCTACACCTTC. Translated, it gives CSVEGYGYTF.

Many counts were recorded for this clonotype. The rearrangement uses TRBV6-1 and TRBJ1-5, with 8 bases lining up with TRBD1. Losses at the gene ends were 6 bases for V and 4 bases for J; bases not matched to a gene: 5. Germline CDR1 reads MNHNS; CDR2 reads SASEGT. The CDR3 has 14 amino acids. The CDR3 reads CASSDRGGNQPQHF. The CDR3, as DNA: TGTGCCAGCAGCGACAGGGGTGGAAATCAGCCCCAGCATTTT.

The chain links TRBV20-1 to TRBJ2-2; TRBD2 is a possible D gene (6 bases). Deletions cut 0 bases from V and 3 bases from J, with 14 bases between. Germline V lookup: CDR1 DFQATT, CDR2 SNEGSKA (reference sequence). The length of the CDR3 is 16 residues. The CDR3 protein is CSARDFKGTHTGELFF. The DNA of the CDR3 is TGCAGTGCTAGAGATTTTAAGGGGACTCACACCGGGGAGCTGTTTTTT.

This clonotype was observed at least ten times. V gene TRBV28 combines with J gene TRBJ1-1; 8 nucleotides agree with TRBD1. The CDR3 sequence is 14 residues long. CDR1 and CDR2 from the germline V gene are MDHEN and SYDVKM. J lost 2 bases, V lost 7 bases, and 6 bases had no gene match. The CDR3 DNA follows: TGTGCCAGCACCAGGACAGGGCCTAACACTGAAGCTTTCTTT. Translating gives CASTRTGPNTEAFF.

This clonotype was detected ten times or more. The chain has TRBV6-2 or TRBV6-3 and TRBJ2-3; D unclear. Germline V gene lookup returns CDR1 MNHEY and CDR2 SVGEGT. V was cut by 4 bases and J by 4 bases, with 0 bases left in between. CDR3 length: 10 residues. The CDR3, as DNA: TGTGCCAGCAGTTCAGATACGCAGTATTTT. The encoded protein is CASSSDTQYF.

This clonotype has at least ten counts. The genes are TRBV6-6 and TRBJ2-5; D is unclear. V was clipped by 0 bases and J by 5 bases, with 13 bases between them. The CDR3 is 15 amino acids. Germline-derived CDR1 and CDR2 are MNHNY and SVGAGI (reference sequence). The CDR3 region has the DNA TGTGCCAGCAGTTACTCTCTCGGTAACTACGAGACCCAGTACTTC. The encoded protein is CASSYSLGNYETQYF.

The chain has TRBV14 and TRBJ1-1, with 9 bases matching TRBD1. The CDR3 is 16 residues long. Looked up from germline, CDR1 is SGHDN and CDR2 is FVKESK. J gave up 1 base and V 4 bases, and 7 bases lay outside the gene matches. Written as DNA, the CDR3 is TGTGCCAGCAGCCTTCGGGAGGGACAGGGGAACACTGAAGCTTTCTTT. It specifies CASSLREGQGNTEAFF.

There are a few counts of this clonotype. CDR3 loop: CASSKPFPGQKQETQYF. CDR3 sequence (DNA): TGTGCCAGTAGTAAACCGTTCCCGGGACAGAAACAAGAGACCCAGTACTTC. The chain joins TRBV19 to TRBJ2-5, with 7 bases that match TRBD1. Germline trimming cut 4 bases from V and 2 bases from J; bases unmatched to any gene: 13. From germline, CDR1 is LNHDA and CDR2 SQIVND (reference sequence). This CDR3 region has 17 residues. The full variable domain, with the rest looked up from reference TRBV19 and TRBJ2-5, is DGGITQSPKYLFRKEGQNVTLSCEQNLNHDAMYWYRQDPGQGLRLIYYSQIVNDFQKGDIAEGYSVSREKKESFPLTVTSAQKNPTAFYLCASSKPFPGQKQETQYFGPGTRLLVL.

There are many counts of this clonotype. The chain employs TRBV27 and TRBJ1-5, with TRBD1 as a possible D gene (5 bases). Trimming stripped 1 base from V and 7 bases from J, with 11 bases between. This CDR3 is 14 amino acids long. Germline V lookup: CDR1 MNHEY, CDR2 SMNVEV (reference sequence). The CDR3 sequence: CASSLWPGKQPQHF. Here the CDR3 DNA reads TGTGCCAGCAGTTTATGGCCAGGGAAACAGCCCCAGCATTTT.

The V and J genes are TRBV14 and TRBJ1-3; D is unresolved. This CDR3 is built from 14 residues. The germline CDR1 and CDR2 sequences are SGHDN and FVKESK. V was trimmed by 3 bases and J by 1 base, leaving 7 bases between them. CDR3 sequence reads: CASSHGGSGNTIYF. CDR3 bases: TGTGCCAGCAGCCACGGAGGATCTGGAAACACCATATATTTT.

A remark on this clonotype: This may arise from a read error, as a much more abundant clone is one base away. As the CDR3 is not closed by the conserved phenylalanine or tryptophan, this likely results from a read error. The rearrangement links TRBV24-1 to TRBJ1-4; 7 positions match TRBD1. Per germline, CDR1 KGHDR and CDR2 SFDVKD. V lost 4 bases, J lost 5 bases, and 3 bases stayed unmatched. The CDR3 runs to 14 residues. This chain's CDR3 is CATSETTGNEKLFY. The DNA for the CDR3 is TGTGCCACCAGTGAGACGACAGGGAATGAAAAACTGTTTTAT.

The V call is TRBV12-3 or TRBV12-4, the J call TRBJ1-1, with D hard to call. The CDR3 totals 13 residues. V gave up 1 base and J gave up 1 base, with 4 bases separating them. CDR3 protein: CASSLDSNTEAFF. CDR3 coding DNA: TGTGCCAGCAGTTTAGATTCGAACACTGAAGCTTTCTTT.